This T cell receptor (beta chain) was identified during a study of monozygotic twins with inflammatory bowel disease. CDR3 length: 14 residues. The germline gives CDR1 SGHTA, CDR2 FQGNSA. TCRdb reprocessed the 5' RACE reads, keeping one entry per CDR3 protein, no DNA. The sample spans about 160,000 distinct CDR3 sequences; the ten largest clones claim over 2.5%. What was sequenced was blood. The sequence derives from a human donor with ulcerative colitis or Crohn's disease, or a healthy co-twin of an affected twin (not recorded which). The chain links TRBV7-2 to TRBJ2-7. The CDR3 sequence: CASSLEASSYEQYF.